This T cell receptor beta chain was captured by sequencing in a study of blood T cell repertoires in COVID-19. Looking at the study overall: Whether acute or convalescent, the COVID-19 samples came from the United States, Italy and Spain. T cells, B-cell-depleted T cells, or PBMCs provided the cDNA or gDNA that served as material.

There are 16 residues in the CDR3. Losses at the gene ends were 3 bases for V and 5 bases for J; bases not matched to a gene: 10. In the study's own analysis: The authors estimated nucleated cell counts from reference gene primer amplification. Assay used: immunoSEQ multiplex PCR; TCRdb lists only in-frame clones, some missing. V and J calls and clone size are copied from that table; D and trimming were computed from the DNA. Among about 130,000 clones listed, about 85% were seen once. This receptor was taken from a woman older than 75 with acute or convalescent COVID-19. Material: peripheral blood. This chain links TRBV23-1 with TRBJ2-7; TRBD2 matches at 10 bases. TRBV23-1 is an ORF, with its function uncertain. CDR3 amino acids: CASSHSERGGPHEQYF. The CDR3 region has the DNA TGCGCCAGCAGTCATTCAGAGCGGGGGGGCCCCCACGAGCAGTACTTC.